The clone carrying this T cell receptor (beta chain) was found a few times. The data derive from a study of T cell repertoires in cytomegalovirus infection. TCRdb re-analysed the reads in MiXCR, keeping a single row per CDR3 protein. The data hold approximately 180,000 distinct CDR3 sequences, with 15% to 20% observed a single time. The germline V and J ends were trimmed by 1 base and 1 base, with 16 bases remaining between them. The CDR3 spans 17 residues. From germline, CDR1 is SGHTA and CDR2 FQGNSA. J is TRBJ1-1 and V is TRBV7-2; D is perhaps TRBD1 (6 bases). This sequence was found in a human donor in good health (CMV status not recorded). Some clones in this sample may be carry-over from other donors' samples. The sample consisted of CD8+ T cells from PBMCs. CDR3 in DNA: TGTGCCAGCAGCTTAGGTACAGGGTGGAGACAGAACACTGAAGCTTTCTTT. It translates to CASSLGTGWRQNTEAFF.